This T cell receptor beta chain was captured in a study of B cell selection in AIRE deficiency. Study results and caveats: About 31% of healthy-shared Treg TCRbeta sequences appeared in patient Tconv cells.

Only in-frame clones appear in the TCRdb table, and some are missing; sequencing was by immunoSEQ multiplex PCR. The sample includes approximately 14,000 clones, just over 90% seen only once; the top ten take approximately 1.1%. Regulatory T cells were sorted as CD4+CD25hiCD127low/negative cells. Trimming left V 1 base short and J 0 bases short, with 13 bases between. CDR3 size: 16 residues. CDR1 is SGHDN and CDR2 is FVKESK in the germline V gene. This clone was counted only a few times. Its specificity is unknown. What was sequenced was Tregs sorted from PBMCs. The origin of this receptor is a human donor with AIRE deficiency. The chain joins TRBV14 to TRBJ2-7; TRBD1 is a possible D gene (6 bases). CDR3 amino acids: CASSQAEQGSSYEQYF. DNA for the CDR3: TGTGCCAGCAGCCAAGCGGAGCAGGGGAGCTCCTACGAGCAGTACTTC.